Shown below are 25 T cell receptor beta chains from a single sample sequenced in a study of cytomegalovirus exposure and HLA in healthy donors. PCR was performed using 60 Vbeta and 13 Jbeta primers. Generated by immunoSEQ multiplex PCR, the TCRdb table keeps only in-frame clones and is missing some. The sample comprises 99,000 or so clones, roughly two thirds of which are singletons, and under 4% rests with the top ten. The sequenced sample consisted of PBMCs. These receptors originate from a man between 25 and 39 years old in good health and CMV-seronegative.

The V and J genes are TRBV9 and TRBJ2-3, with 7 bases lining up with TRBD2. Germline values: CDR1 SGDLS, CDR2 YYNGEE. The CDR3 runs to 13 residues. The trim removed 5 bases at V and 4 bases at J, leaving 4 bases unmatched. The CDR3 DNA reads as TGTGCCAGCAGGGGGAGGGCCTCAGATACGCAGTATTTT. Amino acid sequence: CASRGRASDTQYF. The full variable domain, its missing parts supplied by reference TRBV9 and TRBJ2-3, is DSGVTQTPKHLITATGQRVTLRCSPRSGDLSVYWYQQSLDQGLQFLIQYYNGEERAKGNILERFSAQQFPDLHSELNLSSLELGDSALYFCASRGRASDTQYFGPGTRLTVL.

V usage is TRBV2 and J usage is TRBJ2-7; TRBD2 matches 12 bases. CDR1 and CDR2 from the germline V gene are SNHLY and FYNNEI. CDR3 size: 15 residues. Trimming removed 4 bases from V and 3 bases from J; junction bases left unmatched: 4. For the CDR3, the DNA is TGTGCCAGCAGTGCCCCGACTAGCGGGAGCTACGAGCAGTACTTC. It translates to CASSAPTSGSYEQYF. The variable domain in full, with the rest retrieved from reference TRBV2 and TRBJ2-7, is EPEVTQTPSHQVTQMGQEVILRCVPISNHLYFYWYRQILGQKVEFLVSFYNNEISEKSEIFDDQFSVERPDGSNFTLKIRSTKLEDSAMYFCASSAPTSGSYEQYFGPGTRLTVT.

The chain recombines TRBV5-5 with TRBJ2-7, with 13 bases lining up with TRBD2. CDR1 and CDR2 from the germline V gene are SGHKS and YYEKEE (reference sequence). J lost 6 bases, V lost 6 bases, and 9 bases had no gene match. There are 15 residues in the CDR3. CDR3 residues: CASNPGLAGIGEQYF. CDR3 coding DNA: TGTGCCAGCAACCCGGGACTAGCGGGAATAGGCGAGCAGTACTTC.

This clone was detected once. This sequence joins TRBV19 and TRBJ1-4; 7 nucleotides agree with TRBD1. CDR3 length: 15 amino acids. In germline, CDR1 is LNHDA, CDR2 SQIVND (reference sequence). J was trimmed by 5 bases and V by 7 bases; bases with no gene match: 10. Here the CDR3 reads CASKTRTGLNEKLFF. The CDR3 DNA reads TGTGCCAGTAAAACCCGGACAGGTCTGAATGAAAAACTGTTTTTT.

The chain couples TRBV4-1 to TRBJ1-2, with 8 bases aligning to TRBD1. The CDR3 totals 15 residues. J gave up 5 bases and V 0 bases, and 5 bases lay outside the gene matches. From germline, CDR1 is MGHRA and CDR2 YSYEKL. The CDR3 DNA reads as TGCGCCAGCAGCCAAGAGACAGGGGTCCGATATGGCTACACCTTC. Translating it yields CASSQETGVRYGYTF.

In its sample, this clone was seen once. The gene calls are TRBV18 and TRBJ2-1, with D possibly matching TRBD2 (6 bases). Trimming removed 0 bases from V and 1 base from J, with 13 bases in between. The germline CDR1 and CDR2 sequences are KGHSH and LQKENI. This CDR3 region has 17 residues. The DNA for the CDR3 is TGTGCCAGCTCACCACCGGGGGGACCCGCTTCCTACAATGAGCAGTTCTTC. It specifies CASSPPGGPASYNEQFF.

The chain uses TRBV27 and TRBJ2-5; TRBD2 agrees at 11 bases. Germline CDR1 MNHEY, CDR2 SMNVEV (reference sequence). Trimming cost V 3 bases and J 2 bases; bases outside gene matches: 5. The CDR3 length is 16 residues. The CDR3 DNA reads TGTGCCAGCAGTTTTTTGGGACTAGCGGAGCAAGAGACCCAGTACTTC. Its protein product is CASSFLGLAEQETQYF.

The gene calls are TRBV7-8 and TRBJ2-2; TRBD2 matches 13 bases. This CDR3 is 15 amino acids long. Germline CDR1 and CDR2: SGHVS and FQNEAQ. The V segment lost 6 bases and the J segment 4 bases; nucleotides outside the gene matches: 2. The CDR3 DNA follows: TGTGCCAGCAGACTAGCGGGAGGGCCCACCGGGGAGCTGTTTTTT. This sequence encodes CASRLAGGPTGELFF.

This chain links TRBV9 with TRBJ2-5, with TRBD2 matching over 8 bases. TRBJ2-7 explains the end of the DNA better; the J call may be wrong. The CDR3 runs 14 residues. Germline V lookup: CDR1 SGDLS, CDR2 YYNGEE. The CDR3 DNA reads TGTGCCAGCGGGACCGGACTAGCTTCCTACGAGCAGTACTTC. This sequence encodes CASGTGLASYEQYF.

The chain carries TRBV28 and TRBJ2-2; 13 positions match TRBD2. This CDR3 comprises 17 residues. Germline V gene lookup returns CDR1 MDHEN and CDR2 SYDVKM. The J segment lost 7 bases and the V segment lost 4 bases, leaving 9 bases of the junction unmatched. CDR3 region: CASSSWTSGSHIGELFF. The CDR3 DNA sequence: TGTGCCAGCAGTTCCTGGACTAGCGGGAGTCATATCGGGGAGCTGTTTTTT. Variable domain in full (rest from reference TRBV28 and TRBJ2-2): DVKVTQSSRYLVKRTGEKVFLECVQDMDHENMFWYRQDPGLGLRLIYFSYDVKMKEKGDIPEGYSVSREKKERFSLILESASTNQTSMYLCASSSWTSGSHIGELFFGEGSRLTVL.

This chain uses TRBV11-2 with TRBJ2-1, with TRBD2 as a possible D gene (6 bases). The V gene lost 8 bases and the J gene lost 7 bases, with 18 bases spanning the gap. Per the germline V gene, CDR1 is SGHAT and CDR2 is FQNNGV. The CDR3 is 14 residues long. DNA for the CDR3: TGTGCCAGCGGGGGGAGTAGATTTGAGAATGAGCAGTTCTTC. This encodes CASGGSRFENEQFF. The complete variable domain, with remaining parts taken from reference TRBV11-2 and TRBJ2-1, reads EAGVAQSPRYKIIEKRQSVAFWCNPISGHATLYWYQQILGQGPKLLIQFQNNGVVDDSQLPKDRFSAERLKGVDSTLKIQPAKLEDSAVYLCASGGSRFENEQFFGPGTRLTVL.

The J gene is TRBJ2-5, the V gene TRBV5-1, with D maybe TRBD2 (6 bases). The J call is in doubt because the DNA end fits TRBJ2-7 better. CDR1 SGHRS and CDR2 YFSETQ come from the germline V gene. This CDR3 spans 17 amino acids. CDR3 bases: TGCGCCAGCAGCCCTACTTTGGGCGGGGCGAGCTCCTACGAGCAGTACTTC. The encoded protein is CASSPTLGGASSYEQYF.

The chain employs TRBV11-3 and TRBJ2-1; 16 bases line up with TRBD2. CDR1 and CDR2 (germline): SGHNT, YENEEA. Germline trimming cut 6 bases from V and 8 bases from J; bases unmatched to any gene: 7. The CDR3 sequence is 16 residues long. Written as DNA, the CDR3 is TGTGCCAGCAGTTATGGGACTAGCGGGAGGGGTGATGAGCAGTTCTTC. Protein: CASSYGTSGRGDEQFF.

In its sample, this clone was seen a few times. The chain employs TRBV4-2 and TRBJ2-5; 11 bases are shared with TRBD2. The CDR3 contains 14 residues. Germline lookup yields CDR1 LGHNA and CDR2 YNFKEQ. V shed 9 bases and J 0 bases; nucleotides not matched to a gene: 3. The CDR3 protein is CASGTSGHQETQYF. CDR3 nucleotide sequence: TGTGCCAGTGGGACTAGCGGACACCAAGAGACCCAGTACTTC.

The chain carries TRBV6-5 and TRBJ1-1; 8 bases match TRBD1. This CDR3 contains 15 residues. Trimming cost V 6 bases and J 0 bases; bases outside gene matches: 6. Germline V lookup: CDR1 MNHEY, CDR2 SVGAGI. The CDR3 DNA sequence: TGTGCCAGCAGCAGGCAGGGGGCGTTGAACACTGAAGCTTTCTTT. Translating it yields CASSRQGALNTEAFF.

The chain carries TRBV7-2 and TRBJ2-7; 7 nucleotides match TRBD1. The length of the CDR3 is 12 residues. After removal of 1 base from V and 6 bases from J, the junction contained 0 bases not matched to a gene. The V gene's germline CDR1 is SGHTA and CDR2 FQGNSA. CDR3 coding DNA: TGTGCCAGCAGCTTAGACAGGGGCGAGCAGTACTTC. It specifies CASSLDRGEQYF.

The chain combines TRBV27 with TRBJ1-2; the match to TRBD1 covers 9 bases. In germline, CDR1 is MNHEY, CDR2 SMNVEV (reference sequence). The junction had 12 bases not matched to a gene; V was cut back by 3 bases and J by 7 bases. This CDR3 is built from 16 residues. CDR3 bases: TGTGCCAGCAGTTTGCGAACCGGGACAGGGTGGGCTGGCTACACCTTC. It codes for CASSLRTGTGWAGYTF.

The chain links TRBV4-3 to TRBJ2-1; 12 bases agree with TRBD2. Trimming removed 3 bases from V and 12 bases from J; junction bases left unmatched: 9. Germline V CDR1 and CDR2: LGHNA, YSLEER. There are 15 residues in the CDR3. The CDR3 reads CASSHGTSGSAGQFF. The CDR3, as DNA: TGCGCCAGCAGCCATGGGACTAGCGGGTCGGCCGGGCAGTTCTTC.

The J gene is TRBJ1-2, the V gene TRBV13; D possibly corresponds to TRBD1 (5 bases). The CDR3 contains 14 residues. V gave up 2 bases and J gave up 5 bases, with 12 bases separating them. The germline gives CDR1 PRHDT, CDR2 FYEKMQ (reference sequence). CDR3 bases: TGTGCCAGCAGCTTATTAGGGGCGGCTTATGGCTACACCTTC. Protein: CASSLLGAAYGYTF.

The chain joins TRBV6-1 to TRBJ2-7; TRBD1 matches at 10 bases. The V and J ends lost 2 bases and 9 bases, in that order; junction bases with no gene match: 19. Germline CDR1 MNHNS, CDR2 SASEGT. The CDR3 contains 18 residues. The CDR3 reads CASSERWSGQGGTGAQYF. CDR3 DNA: TGTGCCAGCAGTGAAAGGTGGAGCGGACAGGGGGGAACGGGTGCGCAGTACTTC.

This clone appeared a few times. The chain has TRBV4-3 and TRBJ1-5, with D uncertain. The V gene's germline CDR1 is LGHNA and CDR2 YSLEER. The V end was cut by 0 bases, the J end by 6 bases, with 15 bases between. This CDR3 spans 16 amino acids. This CDR3 reads CASSQDIGQVSQPQHF. The CDR3 region has the DNA TGCGCCAGCAGCCAAGATATTGGGCAGGTATCTCAGCCCCAGCATTTT.

This sequence joins TRBV19 and TRBJ1-5, with 8 bases fitting TRBD1. CDR3 length equals 17 residues. V shed 3 bases, J shed 6 bases, and the junction held 13 bases outside the gene matches. Germline-derived CDR1 and CDR2 are LNHDA and SQIVND (reference sequence). The CDR3 sequence is CASSIRFARGLGQPQHF. The CDR3 DNA is TGTGCCAGTAGTATCAGGTTTGCCAGGGGGCTCGGTCAGCCCCAGCATTTT.

This clone has a handful of counts. V usage is TRBV25-1 and J usage is TRBJ2-2; possibly TRBD2 for D (6 bases). Looked up from germline, CDR1 is MGHDK and CDR2 is SYGVNS. Trimming stripped 10 bases from V and 3 bases from J, with 15 bases between. The CDR3 has 14 residues. This CDR3 is CATDIGEDTGELFF. The CDR3 DNA sequence: TGTGCCACTGATATAGGGGAGGACACCGGGGAGCTGTTTTTT.

J is TRBJ2-3 and V is TRBV28, with 14 bases fitting TRBD2. The CDR3 is made up of 16 amino acids. Germline trimming cut 7 bases from V and 7 bases from J; bases unmatched to any gene: 10. CDR1 is MDHEN, CDR2 SYDVKM, per germline. The CDR3 DNA reads TGTGCCAGCAAGAGCCGCGGGACTAGCGGGAGATATACGCAGTATTTT. This encodes CASKSRGTSGRYTQYF.

This clone was found once. This sample includes further DNA sequences coding for the same CDR3. This chain connects TRBV5-4 to TRBJ1-5; 8 positions match TRBD1. This CDR3 is 14 amino acids long. Germline V CDR1 and CDR2: SGHNT, YYREEE (reference sequence). V shed 5 bases and J 4 bases; nucleotides not matched to a gene: 5. The CDR3 region has the DNA TGTGCCAGCAGTTCCGGACAGGGTAATCAGCCCCAGCATTTT. Amino acids: CASSSGQGNQPQHF.